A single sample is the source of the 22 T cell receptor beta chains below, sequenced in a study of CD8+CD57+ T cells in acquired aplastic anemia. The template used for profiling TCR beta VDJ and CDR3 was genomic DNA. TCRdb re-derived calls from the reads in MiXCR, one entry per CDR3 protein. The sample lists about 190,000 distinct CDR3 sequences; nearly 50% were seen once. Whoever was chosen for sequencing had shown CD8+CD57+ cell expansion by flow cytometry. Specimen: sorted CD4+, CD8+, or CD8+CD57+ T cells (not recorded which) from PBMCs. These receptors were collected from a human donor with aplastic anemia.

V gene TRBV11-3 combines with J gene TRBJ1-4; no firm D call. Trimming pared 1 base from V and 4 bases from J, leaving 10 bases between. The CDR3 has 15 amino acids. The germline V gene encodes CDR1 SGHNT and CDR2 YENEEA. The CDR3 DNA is TGTGCCAGCAGCTTAGTAAACGGTCGTAATGAAAAACTGTTTTTT. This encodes CASSLVNGRNEKLFF.

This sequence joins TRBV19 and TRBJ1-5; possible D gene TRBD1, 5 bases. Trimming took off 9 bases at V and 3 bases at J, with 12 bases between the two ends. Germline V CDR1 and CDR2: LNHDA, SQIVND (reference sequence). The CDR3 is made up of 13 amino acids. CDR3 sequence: CASGGGFNQPQHF. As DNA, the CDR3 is TGTGCCAGCGGGGGAGGGTTCAATCAGCCCCAGCATTTT.

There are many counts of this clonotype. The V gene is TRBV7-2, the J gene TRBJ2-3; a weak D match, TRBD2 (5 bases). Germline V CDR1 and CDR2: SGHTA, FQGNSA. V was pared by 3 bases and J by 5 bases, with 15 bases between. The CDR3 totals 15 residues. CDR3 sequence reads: CASSFSGSRGDTQYF. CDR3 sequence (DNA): TGTGCCAGCAGCTTTTCCGGCTCTCGGGGAGATACGCAGTATTTT. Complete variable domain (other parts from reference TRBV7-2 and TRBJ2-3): GAGVSQSPSNKVTEKGKDVELRCDPISGHTALYWYRQSLGQGLEFLIYFQGNSAPDKSGLPSDRFSAERTGGSVSTLTIQRTQQEDSAVYLCASSFSGSRGDTQYFGPGTRLTVL.

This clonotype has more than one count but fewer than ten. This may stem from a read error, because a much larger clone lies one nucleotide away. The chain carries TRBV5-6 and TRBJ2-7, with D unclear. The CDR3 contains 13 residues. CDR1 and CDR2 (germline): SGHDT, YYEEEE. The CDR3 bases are TGTACCAGCAGCTTGGTTGCTGGCGTCGGGCAGTACTTC. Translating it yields CTSSLVAGVGQYF. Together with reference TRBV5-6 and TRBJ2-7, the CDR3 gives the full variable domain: DAGVTQSPTHLIKTRGQQVTLRCSPKSGHDTVSWYQQALGQGPQFIFQYYEEEERQRGNFPDRFSGHQFPNYSSELNVNALLLGDSALYLCTSSLVAGVGQYFGPGTRLTVT.

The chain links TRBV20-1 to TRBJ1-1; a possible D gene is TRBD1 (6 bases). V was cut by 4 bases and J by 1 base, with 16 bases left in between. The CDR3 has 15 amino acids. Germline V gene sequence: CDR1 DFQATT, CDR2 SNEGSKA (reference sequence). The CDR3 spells CSAKLLGQPNTEAFF. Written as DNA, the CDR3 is TGCAGTGCTAAATTACTAGGACAGCCGAACACTGAAGCTTTCTTT.

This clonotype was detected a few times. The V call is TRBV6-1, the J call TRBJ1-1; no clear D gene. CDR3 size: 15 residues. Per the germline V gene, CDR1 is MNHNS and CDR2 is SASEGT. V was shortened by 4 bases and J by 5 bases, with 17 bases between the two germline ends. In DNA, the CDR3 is TGTGCCAGCAGTGTGCCCCGAACGGGAGGTACTGAAGCTTTCTTT. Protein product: CASSVPRTGGTEAFF.

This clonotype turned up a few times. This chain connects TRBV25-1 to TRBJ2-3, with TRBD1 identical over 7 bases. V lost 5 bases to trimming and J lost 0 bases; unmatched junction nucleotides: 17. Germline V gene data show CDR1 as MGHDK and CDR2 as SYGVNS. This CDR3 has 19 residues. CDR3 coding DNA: TGTGCCAGCAGTCCACCATACGGGACAGCCTTTACTAGCACAGATACGCAGTATTTT. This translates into CASSPPYGTAFTSTDTQYF. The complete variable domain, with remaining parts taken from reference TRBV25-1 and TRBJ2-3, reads EADIYQTPRYLVIGTGKKITLECSQTMGHDKMYWYQQDPGMELHLIHYSYGVNSTEKGDLSSESTVSRIRTEHFPLTLESARPSHTSQYLCASSPPYGTAFTSTDTQYFGPGTRLTVL.

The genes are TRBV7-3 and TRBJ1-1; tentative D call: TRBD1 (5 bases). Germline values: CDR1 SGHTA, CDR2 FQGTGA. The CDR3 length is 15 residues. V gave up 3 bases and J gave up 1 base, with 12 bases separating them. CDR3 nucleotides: TGTGCCAGCAGCTTCGGCGGTACAGGGAACACTGAAGCTTTCTTT. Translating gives CASSFGGTGNTEAFF.

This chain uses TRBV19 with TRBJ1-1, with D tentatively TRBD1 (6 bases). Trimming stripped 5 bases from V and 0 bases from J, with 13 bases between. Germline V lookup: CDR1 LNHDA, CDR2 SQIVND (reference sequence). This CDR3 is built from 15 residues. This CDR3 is CASSPSGQLNTEAFF. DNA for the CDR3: TGTGCCAGTAGTCCTAGCGGACAGCTGAACACTGAAGCTTTCTTT.

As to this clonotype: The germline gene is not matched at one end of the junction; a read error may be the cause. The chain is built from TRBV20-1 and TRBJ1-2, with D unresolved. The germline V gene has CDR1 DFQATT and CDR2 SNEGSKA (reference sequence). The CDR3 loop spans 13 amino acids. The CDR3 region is CGASSQKDYGYTF. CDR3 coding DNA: TGCGGTGCTAGTAGCCAGAAAGACTATGGCTACACCTTC.

The CDR3 nucleotides are TGTGCCTGGAGTGTCCTGACAGGGGGCACTGAAGCTTTCTTT. Encoded protein: CAWSVLTGGTEAFF. This chain connects TRBV30 to TRBJ1-1; 9 bases line up with TRBD1. This CDR3 region has 14 residues. Trimming cost V 0 bases and J 4 bases; bases outside gene matches: 3. From germline, CDR1 is GTSNPN and CDR2 SVGIG (reference sequence).

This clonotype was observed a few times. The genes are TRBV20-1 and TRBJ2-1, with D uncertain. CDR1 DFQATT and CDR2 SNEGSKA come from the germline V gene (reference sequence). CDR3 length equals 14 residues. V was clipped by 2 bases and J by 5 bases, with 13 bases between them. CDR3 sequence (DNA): TGCAGTGCTAGATCCACGGAGTCACACAATGAGCAGTTCTTC. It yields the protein CSARSTESHNEQFF.

In DNA form, the CDR3 reads TGTGCCAGCAGCCTCGGGACTAGCGGTTATTACAATGAGCAGTTCTTC. Residues: CASSLGTSGYYNEQFF. The rearrangement uses TRBV11-2 and TRBJ2-1; 11 nucleotides align to TRBD2. The V and J ends lost 5 bases and 4 bases, in that order; junction bases with no gene match: 7. The germline V gene has CDR1 SGHAT and CDR2 FQNNGV. The CDR3 consists of 16 residues.

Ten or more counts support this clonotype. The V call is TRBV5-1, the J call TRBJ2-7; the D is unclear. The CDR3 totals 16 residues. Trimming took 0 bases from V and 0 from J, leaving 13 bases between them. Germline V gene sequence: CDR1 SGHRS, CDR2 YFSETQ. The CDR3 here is CASSLGPGPPSYEQYF. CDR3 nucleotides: TGCGCCAGCAGCTTGGGCCCGGGTCCTCCCTCCTACGAGCAGTACTTC.

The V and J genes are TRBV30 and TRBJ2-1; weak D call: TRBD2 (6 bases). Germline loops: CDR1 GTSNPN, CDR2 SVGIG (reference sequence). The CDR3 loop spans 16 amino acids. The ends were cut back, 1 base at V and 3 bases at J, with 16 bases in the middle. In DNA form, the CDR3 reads TGTGCCTGGAGTGAGGGGACTCTGGCTAACTACAATGAGCAGTTCTTC. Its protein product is CAWSEGTLANYNEQFF.

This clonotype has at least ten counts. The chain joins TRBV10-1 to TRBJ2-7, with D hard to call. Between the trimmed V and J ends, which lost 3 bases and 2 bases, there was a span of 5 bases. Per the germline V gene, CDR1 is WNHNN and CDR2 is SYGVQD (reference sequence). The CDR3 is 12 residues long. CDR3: CASSDTAYEQYF. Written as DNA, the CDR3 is TGCGCCAGCAGTGATACCGCCTACGAGCAGTACTTC.

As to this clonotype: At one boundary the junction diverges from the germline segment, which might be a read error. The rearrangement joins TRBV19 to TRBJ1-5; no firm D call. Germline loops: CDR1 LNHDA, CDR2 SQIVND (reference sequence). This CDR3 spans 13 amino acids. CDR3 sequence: CASSMQEDQPRHF. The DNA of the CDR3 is TGTGCCAGTAGTATGCAGGAAGATCAGCCCCGGCATTTT.

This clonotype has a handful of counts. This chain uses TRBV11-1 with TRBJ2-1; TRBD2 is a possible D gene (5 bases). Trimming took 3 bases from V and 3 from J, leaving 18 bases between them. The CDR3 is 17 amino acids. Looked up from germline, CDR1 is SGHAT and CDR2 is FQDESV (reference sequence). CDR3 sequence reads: CASSLPTRGFGYNEQFF. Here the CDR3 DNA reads TGTGCCAGCAGCTTGCCGACACGCGGGTTCGGCTACAATGAGCAGTTCTTC.

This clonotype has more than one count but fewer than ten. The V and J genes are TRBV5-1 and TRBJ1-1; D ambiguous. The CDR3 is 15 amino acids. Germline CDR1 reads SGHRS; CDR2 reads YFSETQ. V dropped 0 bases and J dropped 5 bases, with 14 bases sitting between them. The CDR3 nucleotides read TGCGCCAGCAGCTTGGCAGGTCACCGACGGACTGAAGCTTTCTTT. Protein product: CASSLAGHRRTEAFF.

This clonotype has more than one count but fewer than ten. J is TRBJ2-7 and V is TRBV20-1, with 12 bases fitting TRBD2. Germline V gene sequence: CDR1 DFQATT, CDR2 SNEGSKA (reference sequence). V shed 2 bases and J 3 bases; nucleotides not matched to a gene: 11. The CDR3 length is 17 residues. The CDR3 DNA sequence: TGCAGTGCTAGATCCCAACTAGCGGGGGGTAGGGGCTACGAGCAGTACTTC. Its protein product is CSARSQLAGGRGYEQYF.

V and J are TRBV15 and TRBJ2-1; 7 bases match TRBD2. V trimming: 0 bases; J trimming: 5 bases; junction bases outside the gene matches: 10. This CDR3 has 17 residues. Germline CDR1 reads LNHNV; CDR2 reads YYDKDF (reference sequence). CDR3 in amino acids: CATSRDGRGAANNEQFF. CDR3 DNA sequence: TGTGCCACCAGCAGAGATGGGAGGGGAGCAGCCAACAATGAGCAGTTCTTC.

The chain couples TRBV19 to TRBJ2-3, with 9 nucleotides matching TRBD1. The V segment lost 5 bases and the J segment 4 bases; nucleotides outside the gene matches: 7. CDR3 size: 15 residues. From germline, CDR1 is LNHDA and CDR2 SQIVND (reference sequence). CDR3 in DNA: TGTGCCAGTAGTGATCCGGGACAGGGACCAGATACGCAGTATTTT. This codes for CASSDPGQGPDTQYF.